This TCR beta chain was captured by sequencing in a study of T cells in Graves' hyperthyroidism and ophthalmopathy. Study-wide background: Peripheral blood was obtained at initial diagnosis, preceding any treatment. Study-wide findings and caveats: In blood, most of the thyroid clonotypes expanded above 0.001 were also present. Ophthalmopathy was identified by the model a median around 5.9 months ahead of onset.

A 10 ml volume of fresh peripheral blood provided the PBMCs. J gave up 1 base and V 5 bases, and 6 bases lay outside the gene matches. Germline V gene sequence: CDR1 MNHNS, CDR2 SASEGT. This CDR3 has 16 residues. Amplification of TCR beta CDR3 regions used RNA as the template. HTBI primers drove first-round RT-PCR of the TCR CDR3. In TCRdb, the multiplex PCR reads were re-called with MiXCR into one record per CDR3 protein. This table has around 350,000 distinct CDR3 sequences, over 12% appearing once. Concerning this clonotype: The antigen remains undetermined.

This rearrangement joins TRBV6-1 to TRBJ2-5; 11 bases match TRBD2. The receptor's source is a woman aged 55-75 years with Graves' ophthalmopathy. The sequenced sample consisted of blood. CDR3 bases: TGTGCCAGCAGTCTGAAGACTAGCGGGGCCCAAGAGACCCAGTACTTC. The encoded protein is CASSLKTSGAQETQYF.